Below are 13 T cell receptor beta chains sequenced from a single sample in a study of blood T cell repertoires in COVID-19. Sequencing used immunoSEQ multiplex PCR; TCRdb keeps in-frame clones, though not all of them. The sample lists 150,000 to 200,000 clones; roughly nine tenths were seen once. The sequenced sample consisted of peripheral blood. These receptor sequences come from a man between 18 and 29 years old who had recovered from COVID-19.

The CDR3 loop reads CASSPMASGMGETQYF. The CDR3 nucleotides read TGTGCCAGCAGCCCCATGGCTAGCGGGATGGGGGAGACCCAGTACTTC. V and J are TRBV7-2 and TRBJ2-5, with 9 bases that match TRBD2. V was pared by 5 bases and J by 5 bases, with 12 bases of the junction left unmatched. This CDR3 is 16 amino acids long. Germline CDR1 and CDR2: SGHTA and FQGNSA.

The V call is TRBV2, the J call TRBJ2-7, with 10 bases fitting TRBD1. The CDR3 has 15 amino acids. CDR1 is SNHLY, CDR2 FYNNEI, per germline. J lost 1 base, V lost 6 bases, and 6 bases had no gene match. DNA of the CDR3: TGTGCCAGCAGATCTCGGACAGGGGGATCCTACGAGCAGTACTTC. Translation gives CASRSRTGGSYEQYF.

V is TRBV2 and J is TRBJ2-3, with TRBD2 as a possible D gene (6 bases). V was cut by 2 bases and J by 11 bases, with 26 bases left in between. The CDR3 runs to 17 residues. From germline, CDR1 is SNHLY and CDR2 FYNNEI. CDR3 nucleotides: TGTGCCAGCAGTGAAAATTTAGGCCGTGCGGGGCGAGGGAGGCAGTATTTT. Translating it yields CASSENLGRAGRGRQYF.

The chain has TRBV6-1 and TRBJ1-5; D unresolved. The CDR3 contains 15 residues. In germline, CDR1 is MNHNS, CDR2 SASEGT. V was shortened by 1 base and J by 6 bases, with 13 bases between the two germline ends. The CDR3 sequence is CASSEGALVVQPQHF. Here the CDR3 DNA reads TGTGCCAGCAGTGAAGGGGCCTTGGTCGTTCAGCCCCAGCATTTT.

V gene TRBV28 combines with J gene TRBJ2-7; the D gene is possibly TRBD2 (6 bases). Trimming left V 5 bases short and J 3 bases short, with 14 bases between. There are 14 residues in the CDR3. Germline assignment: CDR1 MDHEN and CDR2 SYDVKM. CDR3 amino acids: CASSPPGLVYEQYF. The CDR3, as DNA: TGTGCCAGCAGTCCCCCGGGACTGGTCTACGAGCAGTACTTC.

This rearrangement joins TRBV7-9 to TRBJ2-1, with 10 nucleotides matching TRBD1. Germline CDR1 reads SEHNR; CDR2 reads FQNEAQ (reference sequence). The V and J ends lost 2 bases and 7 bases, in that order; junction bases with no gene match: 2. This CDR3 is built from 14 residues. DNA of the CDR3: TGTGCCAGCAGCTTATGGGACAGGGGTAATGAGCAGTTCTTC. It specifies CASSLWDRGNEQFF.

The rearrangement uses TRBV19 and TRBJ2-1; no firm D call. The length of the CDR3 is 15 residues. The germline CDR1 and CDR2 sequences are LNHDA and SQIVND (reference sequence). V lost 5 bases to trimming and J lost 0 bases, with 11 bases between them. CDR3: CASSVNPSSYNEQFF. The CDR3 bases are TGTGCCAGTAGTGTCAACCCCAGCTCCTACAATGAGCAGTTCTTC.

V and J are TRBV5-1 and TRBJ2-7; TRBD1 is a possible D gene (5 bases). Germline V lookup: CDR1 SGHRS, CDR2 YFSETQ. The CDR3 has 14 residues. Between the trimmed V and J ends, which lost 0 bases and 3 bases, there was a span of 10 bases. The CDR3 sequence is CASSLATGVYEQYF. CDR3 in DNA: TGCGCCAGCAGCTTGGCCACAGGAGTCTACGAGCAGTACTTC.

The CDR3 bases are TGTGCCAGCAGCCGCGGACAAGCCAAAAACATTCAGTACTTC. Amino acids: CASSRGQAKNIQYF. The chain links TRBV11-2 to TRBJ2-4; D perhaps matches TRBD1 (5 bases). The CDR3 totals 14 residues. The germline V gene has CDR1 SGHAT and CDR2 FQNNGV. V lost 5 bases to trimming and J lost 0 bases, with 8 bases between them.

The chain links TRBV19 to TRBJ1-6; D gene unclear. The CDR3 runs to 13 residues. Per the germline V gene, CDR1 is LNHDA and CDR2 is SQIVND (reference sequence). V lost 6 bases and J lost 6, with 9 bases in between. The CDR3 bases are TGTGCCAGTAGCGGACTGACTAATTCACCCCTCCACTTT. As protein: CASSGLTNSPLHF.

This clone was detected once. V gene TRBV15 combines with J gene TRBJ2-3, with TRBD1 matching over 10 bases. V trimming: 0 bases; J trimming: 4 bases; junction bases outside the gene matches: 4. This CDR3 is 16 amino acids long. Germline V gene sequence: CDR1 LNHNV, CDR2 YYDKDF (reference sequence). As DNA, the CDR3 is TGTGCCACCAGCAGAGATCCCGGACAGGGGGCAGATACGCAGTATTTT. Encoded protein: CATSRDPGQGADTQYF.

V and J are TRBV30 and TRBJ1-5, with 8 bases fitting TRBD1. The CDR3 spans 14 residues. Germline V gene sequence: CDR1 GTSNPN, CDR2 SVGIG (reference sequence). The J segment lost 3 bases and the V segment lost 2 bases, leaving 3 bases of the junction unmatched. CDR3 in amino acids: CAWSPGGNNQPQHF. The CDR3 nucleotides read TGTGCCTGGAGTCCAGGGGGCAACAATCAGCCCCAGCATTTT.

The chain has TRBV7-2 and TRBJ1-5; a weak D match, TRBD1 (6 bases). CDR1 and CDR2 from the germline V gene are SGHTA and FQGNSA. The length of the CDR3 is 15 residues. Trimming removed 4 bases from V and 4 bases from J, with 14 bases in between. CDR3 DNA sequence: TGTGCCAGCAGCTCCCCGGACAGAGAAAATCAGCCCCAGCATTTT. This codes for CASSSPDRENQPQHF.